This TCR beta chain was captured by sequencing in a study of blood T cell repertoires in COVID-19. Study as a whole: Whether acute or convalescent, the COVID-19 samples came from the United States, Italy and Spain.

The table lists this clone with a few counts. Data came from immunoSEQ multiplex PCR; TCRdb stores just in-frame clones and leaves some out. The data contain around 35,000 clones, roughly 90% of them seen just once; the ten biggest clones take up roughly 10%. This CDR3 has 14 amino acids. V lost 3 bases and J 5 bases, leaving 14 bases between the germline ends. CDR1 and CDR2 (germline): SGHRS, YFSETQ. The chain recombines TRBV5-1 with TRBJ1-2, with D perhaps TRBD1 (5 bases). Sequenced sample: peripheral blood. The sequence was obtained from a man in his 60s with active COVID-19. The CDR3 sequence is CASSSDGRGYGYTF. CDR3 nucleotides: TGCGCCAGCAGCTCGGACGGGAGGGGATATGGCTACACCTTC.